Listed below are T cell receptor beta chains from one sample, sequenced in a study of blood T cell repertoires in COVID-19. The assay was immunoSEQ multiplex PCR, and TCRdb's table has in-frame clones only and misses some. Counted here are approximately 110,000 clones, about 93% occurring once; the ten biggest clones make up 2.1%. The sample taken for sequencing was peripheral blood. The receptor source for this set is a man aged 50 or older with COVID-19, enrolled during active disease. Each CDR3 is given with its conserved first and last residue. Fields, in order: J gene, D gene, clone size, V gene, CDR3 DNA, CDR3 protein. D genes are given only for firm matches. Some rows mark clone size as missing; the rest say once, few, many or name a class of expanded clone.

j_call: TRBJ2-3; d_call: TRBD2; clone_size: -; v_call: TRBV10-3; cdr3_nt: TGTGCCATCAGTGAGCGGACTAGCGGACATAGCACAGATACGCAGTATTTT; cdr3_aa: CAISERTSGHSTDTQYF
j_call: TRBJ2-7; d_call: -; clone_size: -; v_call: TRBV6-1; cdr3_nt: TGTGCCAGCAGTGACCGGACACTTTTCGAGCAGTACTTC; cdr3_aa: CASSDRTLFEQYF
j_call: TRBJ1-1; d_call: -; clone_size: -; v_call: TRBV19; cdr3_nt: TGTGCCAGTAGGCGACCGCAGGGGTCTGAAGCTTTCTTT; cdr3_aa: CASRRPQGSEAFF
j_call: TRBJ2-2; d_call: -; clone_size: -; v_call: TRBV7-9; cdr3_nt: TGTGCCAGCAGTACGGTCGGACAGACCGGGGAGCTGTTTTTT; cdr3_aa: CASSTVGQTGELFF
j_call: TRBJ2-1; d_call: -; clone_size: -; v_call: TRBV6-5; cdr3_nt: TGTGCCAGCAGCGACAATTACAATGAGCAGTTCTTC; cdr3_aa: CASSDNYNEQFF
j_call: TRBJ2-1; d_call: TRBD2; clone_size: -; v_call: TRBV11-2; cdr3_nt: TGTGCCAGCAGCTTATGGGGACGGAGGACTAGCGGGAAATATGATGAGCAGTTCTTC; cdr3_aa: CASSLWGRRTSGKYDEQFF
j_call: TRBJ2-2; d_call: -; clone_size: -; v_call: TRBV14; cdr3_nt: TGTGCCAGCAGCCAACCGGGACACGCGAACACCGGGGAGCTGTTTTTT; cdr3_aa: CASSQPGHANTGELFF
j_call: TRBJ1-5; d_call: TRBD1; clone_size: -; v_call: TRBV28; cdr3_nt: TGTGCCAGCAGCCCCGGGACAGGGGGTTTGAGCAATCAGCCCCAGCATTTT; cdr3_aa: CASSPGTGGLSNQPQHF
j_call: TRBJ1-3; d_call: TRBD1; clone_size: -; v_call: TRBV10-3; cdr3_nt: TGTGCCATCAGTGGGGGACAGCGTCCTCCAAACACCATATATTTT; cdr3_aa: CAISGGQRPPNTIYF
j_call: TRBJ2-1; d_call: TRBD1; clone_size: -; v_call: TRBV7-9; cdr3_nt: TGTGCCAGCAGCCCCTTAGGGACAGGAGGAATTGAGCAGTTCTTC; cdr3_aa: CASSPLGTGGIEQFF
j_call: TRBJ2-7; d_call: TRBD2; clone_size: -; v_call: TRBV6-5; cdr3_nt: TGTGCCAGCCGCTTCGGGCTAGCGGGACGGGAGCAGTACTTC; cdr3_aa: CASRFGLAGREQYF
j_call: TRBJ2-1; d_call: TRBD1; clone_size: -; v_call: TRBV28; cdr3_nt: TGTGCCAGCAGTTTCCGGGACAGTTACAATGAGCAGTTCTTC; cdr3_aa: CASSFRDSYNEQFF
j_call: TRBJ2-3; d_call: -; clone_size: -; v_call: TRBV27; cdr3_nt: TGTGCCAGCAGTTTATCGTGGGGAGGAGGGAGGAGCACAGATACGCAGTATTTT; cdr3_aa: CASSLSWGGGRSTDTQYF
j_call: TRBJ1-5; d_call: -; clone_size: -; v_call: TRBV27; cdr3_nt: TGTGCCAGCAGCCACGGGGGGGGAGATCAGCCCCAGCATTTT; cdr3_aa: CASSHGGGDQPQHF
j_call: TRBJ2-1; d_call: TRBD2; clone_size: -; v_call: TRBV5-1; cdr3_nt: TGCGCCAGCAGGCCGTATAGCGGGGGGTACAATGAGCAGTTCTTC; cdr3_aa: CASRPYSGGYNEQFF
j_call: TRBJ2-1; d_call: TRBD2; clone_size: -; v_call: TRBV9; cdr3_nt: TGTGCCAGCAGCGCCCGGGAGGGCCCCTACAATGAGCAGTTCTTC; cdr3_aa: CASSAREGPYNEQFF
j_call: TRBJ2-3; d_call: -; clone_size: -; v_call: TRBV7-2; cdr3_nt: TGTGCCAGCAGCTTCCGGTTAATCACAGATACGCAGTATTTT; cdr3_aa: CASSFRLITDTQYF
j_call: TRBJ2-1; d_call: -; clone_size: -; v_call: TRBV3-1/TRBV3-2; cdr3_nt: TGTGCCAGCAGCTACGGGAGTGGCGATGAGCAGTTCTTC; cdr3_aa: CASSYGSGDEQFF
j_call: TRBJ2-5; d_call: TRBD2; clone_size: -; v_call: TRBV5-4; cdr3_nt: TGTGCCAGCAGCTTGGTTCGCCTAGCGGTCCCTCGAGGAGAGACCCAGTACTTC; cdr3_aa: CASSLVRLAVPRGETQYF
j_call: TRBJ2-5; d_call: TRBD2; clone_size: few; v_call: TRBV4-1; cdr3_nt: TGCGCCAGCAGCCAAGAAAGAGAACTAGCGGGAGGAGAGACCCAGTACTTC; cdr3_aa: CASSQERELAGGETQYF
j_call: TRBJ2-6; d_call: TRBD1; clone_size: -; v_call: TRBV27; cdr3_nt: TGTGCCAGCAGTCCGGACAGGGCTAGGGCCAACGTCCTGACTTTC; cdr3_aa: CASSPDRARANVLTF
j_call: TRBJ2-2; d_call: -; clone_size: -; v_call: TRBV5-1; cdr3_nt: TGCGCCAGCAGTTCTAGCAGGATGGGTCAAAACACCGGGGAGCTGTTTTTT; cdr3_aa: CASSSSRMGQNTGELFF